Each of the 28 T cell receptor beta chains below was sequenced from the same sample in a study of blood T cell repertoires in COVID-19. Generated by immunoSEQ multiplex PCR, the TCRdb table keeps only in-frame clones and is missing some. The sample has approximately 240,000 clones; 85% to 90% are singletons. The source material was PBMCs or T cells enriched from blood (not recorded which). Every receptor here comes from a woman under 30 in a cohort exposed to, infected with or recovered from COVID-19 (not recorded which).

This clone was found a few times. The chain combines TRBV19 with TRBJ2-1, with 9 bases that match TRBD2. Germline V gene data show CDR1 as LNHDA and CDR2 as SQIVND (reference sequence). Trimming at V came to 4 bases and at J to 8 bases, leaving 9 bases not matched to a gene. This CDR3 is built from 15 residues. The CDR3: CASSTTGTSIDEQFF. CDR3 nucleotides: TGTGCCAGTAGTACCACCGGGACTAGCATCGATGAGCAGTTCTTC.

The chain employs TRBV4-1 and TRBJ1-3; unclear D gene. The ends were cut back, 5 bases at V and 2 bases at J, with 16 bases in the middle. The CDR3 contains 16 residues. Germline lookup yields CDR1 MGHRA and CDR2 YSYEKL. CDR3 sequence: CASSIYGEVAGNTIYF. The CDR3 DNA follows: TGCGCCAGCAGCATCTACGGGGAAGTAGCTGGAAACACCATATATTTT.

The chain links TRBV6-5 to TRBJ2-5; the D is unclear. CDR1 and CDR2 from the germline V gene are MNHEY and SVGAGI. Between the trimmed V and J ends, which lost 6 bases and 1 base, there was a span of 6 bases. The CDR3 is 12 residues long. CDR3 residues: CASSPIQETQYF. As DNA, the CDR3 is TGTGCCAGCAGCCCCATCCAAGAGACCCAGTACTTC.

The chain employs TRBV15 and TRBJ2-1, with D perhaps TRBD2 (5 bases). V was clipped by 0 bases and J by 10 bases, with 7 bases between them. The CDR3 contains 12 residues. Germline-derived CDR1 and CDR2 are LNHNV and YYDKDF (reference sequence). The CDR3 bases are TGTGCCACCAGCAGAGAAACGGGGGAGCAGTTCTTC. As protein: CATSRETGEQFF.

The CDR3 DNA reads TGTGCCAGCAGCTTGGGGACACGGGGCTACACCTTC. Protein: CASSLGTRGYTF. The V call is TRBV5-5, the J call TRBJ1-2; possible D gene TRBD1, 5 bases. CDR1 is SGHKS, CDR2 YYEKEE, per germline (reference sequence). The CDR3 contains 12 residues. The V gene lost 0 bases and the J gene lost 8 bases, with 8 bases spanning the gap.

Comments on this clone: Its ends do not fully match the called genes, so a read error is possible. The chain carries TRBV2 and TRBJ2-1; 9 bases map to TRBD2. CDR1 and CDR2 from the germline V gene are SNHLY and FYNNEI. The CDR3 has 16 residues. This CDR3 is CASSAPGTSRRNEQFF. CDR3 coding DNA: TGTGCCAGTAGTGCCCCAGGGACTAGCAGGAGGAATGAGCAGTTCTTC.

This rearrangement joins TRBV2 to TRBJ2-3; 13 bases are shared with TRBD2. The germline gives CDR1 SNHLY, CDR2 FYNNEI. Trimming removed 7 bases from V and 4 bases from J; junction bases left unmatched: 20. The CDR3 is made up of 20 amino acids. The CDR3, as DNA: TGTGCCAGCAATCGGGTGGGACTAGCGGGAAGAGGGCCTGACTCAGATACGCAGTATTTT. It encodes CASNRVGLAGRGPDSDTQYF.

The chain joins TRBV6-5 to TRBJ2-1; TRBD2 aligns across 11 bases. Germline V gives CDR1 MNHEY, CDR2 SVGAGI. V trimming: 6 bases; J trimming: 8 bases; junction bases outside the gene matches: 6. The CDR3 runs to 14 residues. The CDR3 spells CASRIAGGRYEQFF. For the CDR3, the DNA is TGTGCCAGCAGAATAGCGGGGGGGCGGTATGAGCAGTTCTTC.

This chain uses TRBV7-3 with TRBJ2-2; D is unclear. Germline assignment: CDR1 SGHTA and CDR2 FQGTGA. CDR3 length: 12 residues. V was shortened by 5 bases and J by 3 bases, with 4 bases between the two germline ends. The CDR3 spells CASSLYTGELFF. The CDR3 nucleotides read TGTGCCAGCAGCCTTTACACCGGGGAGCTGTTTTTT.

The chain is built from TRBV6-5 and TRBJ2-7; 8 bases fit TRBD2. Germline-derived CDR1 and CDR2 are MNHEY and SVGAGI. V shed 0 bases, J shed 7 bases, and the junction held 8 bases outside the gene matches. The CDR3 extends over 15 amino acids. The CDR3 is CASSYSGLAGREQYF. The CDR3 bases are TGTGCCAGCAGTTACTCGGGGCTAGCGGGCCGGGAGCAGTACTTC.

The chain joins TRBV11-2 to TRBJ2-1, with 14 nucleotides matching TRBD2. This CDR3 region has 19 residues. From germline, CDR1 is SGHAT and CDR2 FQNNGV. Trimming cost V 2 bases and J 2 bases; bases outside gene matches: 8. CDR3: CASSLLGTSGSGPYNEQFF. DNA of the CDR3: TGTGCCAGCAGCTTACTTGGGACTAGCGGGAGCGGGCCCTACAATGAGCAGTTCTTC.

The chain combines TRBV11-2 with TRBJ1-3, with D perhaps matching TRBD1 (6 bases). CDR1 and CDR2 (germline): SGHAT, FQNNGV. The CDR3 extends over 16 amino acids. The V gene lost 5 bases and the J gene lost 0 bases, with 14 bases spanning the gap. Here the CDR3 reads CASSLGQLRSGNTIYF. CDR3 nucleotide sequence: TGTGCCAGCAGCCTCGGACAGTTACGCTCTGGAAACACCATATATTTT.

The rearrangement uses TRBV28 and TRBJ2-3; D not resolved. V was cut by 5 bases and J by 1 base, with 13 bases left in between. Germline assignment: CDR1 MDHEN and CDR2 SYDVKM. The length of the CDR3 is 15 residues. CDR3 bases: TGTGCCAGCAGTCCCCCCCTGGCCGGCACAGATACGCAGTATTTT. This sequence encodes CASSPPLAGTDTQYF.

CDR3 in amino acids: CASSQPSGGLPTDTQYF. The DNA of the CDR3 is TGTGCCAGCAGTCAACCCAGCGGGGGCCTTCCCACAGATACGCAGTATTTT. This sequence joins TRBV2 and TRBJ2-3; 8 nucleotides agree with TRBD2. J lost 2 bases, V lost 5 bases, and 12 bases had no gene match. Per the germline V gene, CDR1 is SNHLY and CDR2 is FYNNEI. The CDR3 has 17 residues. Together with reference TRBV2 and TRBJ2-3, the CDR3 gives the full variable domain: EPEVTQTPSHQVTQMGQEVILRCVPISNHLYFYWYRQILGQKVEFLVSFYNNEISEKSEIFDDQFSVERPDGSNFTLKIRSTKLEDSAMYFCASSQPSGGLPTDTQYFGPGTRLTVL.

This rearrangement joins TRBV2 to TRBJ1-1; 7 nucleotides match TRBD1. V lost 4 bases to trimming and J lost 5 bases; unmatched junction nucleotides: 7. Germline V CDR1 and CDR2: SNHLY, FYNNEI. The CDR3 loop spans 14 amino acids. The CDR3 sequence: CASSATGAGTEAFF. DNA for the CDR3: TGTGCCAGCAGTGCAACAGGGGCAGGGACTGAAGCTTTCTTT.

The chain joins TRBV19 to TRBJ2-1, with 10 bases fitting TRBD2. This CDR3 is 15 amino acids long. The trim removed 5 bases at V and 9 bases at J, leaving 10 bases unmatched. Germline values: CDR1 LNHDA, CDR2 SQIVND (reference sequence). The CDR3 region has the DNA TGTGCCAGTAGTGTGAGCGGGAGGGCCCCGGTTGAGCAGTTCTTC. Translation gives CASSVSGRAPVEQFF.

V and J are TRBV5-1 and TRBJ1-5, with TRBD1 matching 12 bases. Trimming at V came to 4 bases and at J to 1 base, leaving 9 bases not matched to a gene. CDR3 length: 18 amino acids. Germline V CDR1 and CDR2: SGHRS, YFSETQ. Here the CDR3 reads CASSGGDRGPLSNQPQHF. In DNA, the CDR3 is TGCGCCAGCAGCGGCGGGGACAGGGGGCCCCTAAGCAATCAGCCCCAGCATTTT.

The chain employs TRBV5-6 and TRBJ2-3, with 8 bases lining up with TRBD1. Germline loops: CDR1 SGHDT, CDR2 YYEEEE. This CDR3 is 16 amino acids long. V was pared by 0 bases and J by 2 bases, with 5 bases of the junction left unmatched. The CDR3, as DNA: TGTGCCAGCAGCTTGGGGGGGACAGGCTACACAGATACGCAGTATTTT. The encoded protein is CASSLGGTGYTDTQYF.

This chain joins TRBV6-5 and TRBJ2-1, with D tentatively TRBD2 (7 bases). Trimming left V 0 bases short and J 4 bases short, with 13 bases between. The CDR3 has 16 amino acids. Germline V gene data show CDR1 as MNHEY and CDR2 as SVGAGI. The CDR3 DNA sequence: TGTGCCAGCAGTTACTCTTCGGGGGGCTCTTACAATGAGCAGTTCTTC. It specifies CASSYSSGGSYNEQFF.

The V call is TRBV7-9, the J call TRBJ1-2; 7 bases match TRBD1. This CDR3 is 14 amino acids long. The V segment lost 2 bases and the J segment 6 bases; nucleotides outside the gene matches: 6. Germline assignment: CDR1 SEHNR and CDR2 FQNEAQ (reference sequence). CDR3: CASSLNTGEDGYTF. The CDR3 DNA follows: TGTGCCAGCAGCTTAAATACAGGGGAGGATGGCTACACCTTC. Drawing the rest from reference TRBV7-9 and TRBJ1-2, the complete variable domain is DTGVSQNPRHKITKRGQNVTFRCDPISEHNRLYWYRQTLGQGPEFLTYFQNEAQLEKSRLLSDRFSAERPKGSFSTLEIQRTEQGDSAMYLCASSLNTGEDGYTFGSGTRLTVV.

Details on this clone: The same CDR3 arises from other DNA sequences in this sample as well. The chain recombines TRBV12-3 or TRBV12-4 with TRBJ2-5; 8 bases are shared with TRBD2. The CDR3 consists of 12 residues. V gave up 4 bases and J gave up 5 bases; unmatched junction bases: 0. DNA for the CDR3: TGTGCCAGCAGTTCTAGCGGGGAGACCCAGTACTTC. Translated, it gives CASSSSGETQYF.

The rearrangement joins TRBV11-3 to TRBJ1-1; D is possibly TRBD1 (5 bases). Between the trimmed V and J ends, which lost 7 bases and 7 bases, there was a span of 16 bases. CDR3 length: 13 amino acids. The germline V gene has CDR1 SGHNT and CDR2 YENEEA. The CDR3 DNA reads TGTGCCAGCACATGGGGGGATAGAGGTGAAGCTTTCTTT. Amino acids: CASTWGDRGEAFF.

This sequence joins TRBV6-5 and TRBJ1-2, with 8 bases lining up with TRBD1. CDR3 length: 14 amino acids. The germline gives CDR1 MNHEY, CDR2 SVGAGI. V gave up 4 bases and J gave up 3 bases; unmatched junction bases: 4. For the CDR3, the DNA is TGTGCCAGCAGTTCCATGACAGGGGACTATGGCTACACCTTC. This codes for CASSSMTGDYGYTF.

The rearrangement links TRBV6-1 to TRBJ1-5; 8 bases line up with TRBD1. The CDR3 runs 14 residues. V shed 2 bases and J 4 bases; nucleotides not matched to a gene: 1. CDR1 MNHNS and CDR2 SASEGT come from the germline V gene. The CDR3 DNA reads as TGTGCCAGCAGTGAACAGGGGGCTAATCAGCCCCAGCATTTT. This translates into CASSEQGANQPQHF.

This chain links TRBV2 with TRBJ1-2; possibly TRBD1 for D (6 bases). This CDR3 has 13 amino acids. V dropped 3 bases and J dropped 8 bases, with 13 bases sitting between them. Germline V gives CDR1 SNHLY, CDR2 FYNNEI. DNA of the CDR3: TGTGCCAGCAGTGAGAACAGGGATGAAGGCTACACCTTC. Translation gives CASSENRDEGYTF.

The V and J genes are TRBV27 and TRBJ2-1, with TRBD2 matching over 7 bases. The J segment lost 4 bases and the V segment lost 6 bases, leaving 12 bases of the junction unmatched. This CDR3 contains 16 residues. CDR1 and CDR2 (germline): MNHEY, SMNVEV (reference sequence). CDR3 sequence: CASRREVGGFYNEQFF. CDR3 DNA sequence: TGTGCCAGCAGGAGGGAGGTGGGGGGGTTTTACAATGAGCAGTTCTTC.

CDR3 residues: CASSEYAGGSGYEQYF. CDR3 nucleotide sequence: TGTGCCAGCAGTGAATATGCAGGGGGCAGTGGGTACGAGCAGTACTTC. The chain uses TRBV25-1 and TRBJ2-7, with 8 positions matching TRBD1. The CDR3 is 16 amino acids. Germline loops: CDR1 MGHDK, CDR2 SYGVNS. The J segment lost 4 bases and the V segment lost 0 bases, leaving 8 bases of the junction unmatched.

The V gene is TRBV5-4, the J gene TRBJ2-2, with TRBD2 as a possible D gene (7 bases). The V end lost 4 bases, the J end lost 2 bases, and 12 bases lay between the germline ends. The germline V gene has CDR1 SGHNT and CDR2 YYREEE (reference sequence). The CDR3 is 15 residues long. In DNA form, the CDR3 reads TGTGCCAGCAGCCGCGGGGGCGAAAACACCGGGGAGCTGTTTTTT. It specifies CASSRGGENTGELFF.